Presented here are 9 T cell receptor beta chains from one specimen sequenced in a study of neurological immune-mediated disorders. TCRdb fed the 5' RACE reads into MiXCR, producing one record per CDR3 protein. Counted here are some 95,000 distinct CDR3 sequences, around 3.3% occurring once; the ten biggest clones make up approximately 5.9%. The specimen sequenced was PBMCs. These receptors originate from a woman under 30 with multiple sclerosis.

This clonotype was seen repeatedly, ten times or more. The chain recombines TRBV5-6 with TRBJ1-2, with TRBD1 matching 7 bases. The V and J ends lost 4 bases and 10 bases, in that order; junction bases with no gene match: 7. Germline V gene sequence: CDR1 SGHDT, CDR2 YYEEEE. This CDR3 has 12 residues. For the CDR3, the DNA is TGTGCCAGCAGCGGGGGGACAGCTTTCTACACCTTC. This sequence encodes CASSGGTAFYTF.

This clonotype was seen many times. The chain has TRBV4-2 and TRBJ2-5; D is possibly TRBD2 (7 bases). Germline V CDR1 and CDR2: LGHNA, YNFKEQ. V lost 0 bases to trimming and J lost 1 base, with 12 bases between them. The CDR3 length is 16 residues. The CDR3 region is CASSQDRGGGQETQYF. In DNA form, the CDR3 reads TGTGCCAGCAGCCAAGATCGAGGGGGGGGCCAAGAGACCCAGTACTTC.

The table lists this clonotype with many counts. The rearrangement links TRBV5-1 to TRBJ1-4, with 9 positions matching TRBD1. Germline V gene data show CDR1 as SGHRS and CDR2 as YFSETQ. V lost 5 bases, J lost 5 bases, and 4 bases stayed unmatched. This CDR3 comprises 14 residues. The CDR3: CASREQGANEKLFF. In DNA, the CDR3 is TGCGCCAGCAGGGAACAGGGGGCGAATGAAAAACTGTTTTTT.

The sample holds many counts of this clonotype. The CDR3 DNA sequence: TGTGCCAGCTCACCACGGACAGGGGGCCAAGAGACCCAGTACTTC. It encodes CASSPRTGGQETQYF. The gene calls are TRBV18 and TRBJ2-5, with 10 positions matching TRBD1. Germline V CDR1 and CDR2: KGHSH, LQKENI. This CDR3 has 15 residues. Trimming at V came to 1 base and at J to 1 base, leaving 0 bases not matched to a gene.

The chain joins TRBV5-1 to TRBJ1-2; 8 bases line up with TRBD1. The V segment lost 4 bases and the J segment 0 bases; nucleotides outside the gene matches: 14. Germline V gene sequence: CDR1 SGHRS, CDR2 YFSETQ. The CDR3 runs to 18 residues. The CDR3 DNA is TGCGCCAGCAGCCCTCCCGGACAGGGTGTTGTCTCTAACTATGGCTACACCTTC. Translation: CASSPPGQGVVSNYGYTF.

This clonotype was observed at least ten times. The chain uses TRBV5-1 and TRBJ1-1, with D tentatively TRBD1 (5 bases). The V end was cut by 1 base, the J end by 0 bases, with 19 bases between. The CDR3 has 18 residues. The germline CDR1 and CDR2 sequences are SGHRS and YFSETQ. The CDR3 coding sequence is TGCGCCAGCAGCTTGCGCGCGCTACTCGACAGACTGAACACTGAAGCTTTCTTT. Translation: CASSLRALLDRLNTEAFF.

This clonotype was detected many times. The chain is built from TRBV6-6 and TRBJ1-1, with 9 positions matching TRBD1. V was clipped by 0 bases and J by 6 bases; unmatched bases: 14. Germline V lookup: CDR1 MNHNY, CDR2 SVGAGI (reference sequence). This CDR3 comprises 18 residues. CDR3 DNA: TGTGCCAGCAGTTACTCGATCTATACCGGGACAGGGCGACCTGAAGCTTTCTTT. Protein: CASSYSIYTGTGRPEAFF.

This clonotype was found many times. The chain combines TRBV5-1 with TRBJ2-7, with TRBD2 as a possible D gene (5 bases). CDR3 length: 14 amino acids. The V gene lost 3 bases and the J gene lost 5 bases, with 15 bases spanning the gap. Germline values: CDR1 SGHRS, CDR2 YFSETQ. CDR3 nucleotide sequence: TGCGCCAGCAGCTCCATGAGGGTGGGAGACGAGCAGTACTTC. Its protein is CASSSMRVGDEQYF. Full variable domain (missing parts from reference TRBV5-1 and TRBJ2-7): KAGVTQTPRYLIKTRGQQVTLSCSPISGHRSVSWYQQTPGQGLQFLFEYFSETQRNKGNFPGRFSGRQFSNSRSEMNVSTLELGDSALYLCASSSMRVGDEQYFGPGTRLTVT.

In this sample, this clonotype turned up many times. The V and J genes are TRBV15 and TRBJ2-7, with D possibly being TRBD2 (6 bases). Germline lookup yields CDR1 LNHNV and CDR2 YYDKDF (reference sequence). The CDR3 length is 13 residues. V lost 0 bases and J 6 bases, leaving 9 bases between the germline ends. The CDR3 coding sequence is TGTGCCACCAGCAGAGATAGGAGGGTCGAGCAGTACTTC. This gives the protein CATSRDRRVEQYF.